This T cell receptor (beta chain) was recorded in a study of T-cell reconstitution after alpha-beta-depleted transplantation in children. There are 18 residues in the CDR3. Trimming shortened V by 3 bases and J by 8 bases, and 26 bases separated the two germline ends. Germline V gene sequence: CDR1 MNHNS, CDR2 SASEGT. Preparing the TCRbeta library involved the use of unique molecular identifiers. In TCRdb, the PCR reads were re-called with MiXCR into one record per CDR3 protein. Among around 600,000 distinct CDR3 sequences listed, roughly a tenth were seen once. Sequenced here: PBMCs from the stem cell graft donor, sampled from the stem cell graft. The sequence came from a human donor who donated a stem cell graft to a child with acute myeloid leukemia. This chain joins TRBV6-1 and TRBJ1-3, with TRBD1 as a possible D gene (6 bases). For the CDR3, the DNA is TGTGCCAGCAGTGAGTTACAGGGATCGTCTATCCTGGGATACACCATATATTTT. It is translated as CASSELQGSSILGYTIYF.